The 32 T cell receptor beta chains in this list originate from one sample, sequenced in a study of cytomegalovirus exposure and HLA in healthy donors (TCRdb year 2017). Library preparation was by the immunoSEQ multiplex PCR assay. A mixture of 60 forward primers for TCR Vbeta segments and 13 reverse primers for TCR Jbeta segments was used in the multiplex PCR. The table was pulled from immuneACCESS by TCRdb, which kept in-frame rearrangements only. Such tables lose some clones; where checked, under half of the loss comes from unresolved V genes, and the rest has no known cause. The sample table records around 91,000 clones; more than 70% of these occur just once. The ten most abundant clones make up nearly 2.5% of the sample. Sample: PBMCs. These receptor sequences come from a male donor in good health and CMV-seropositive.

V and J are TRBV28 and TRBJ2-2, with D maybe TRBD1 (5 bases). The CDR3 extends over 17 amino acids. Germline CDR1 and CDR2: MDHEN and SYDVKM. V lost 4 bases and J lost 1, with 16 bases in between. The CDR3 loop is CASSWSFLTENTGELFF. CDR3 in DNA: TGTGCCAGCAGTTGGAGTTTTTTGACAGAGAACACCGGGGAGCTGTTTTTT.

The chain has TRBV6-1 and TRBJ2-1, with 10 nucleotides matching TRBD2. The CDR3 totals 14 residues. The V and J ends lost 6 bases and 9 bases, in that order; junction bases with no gene match: 8. The germline V gene encodes CDR1 MNHNS and CDR2 SASEGT. CDR3 sequence (DNA): TGTGCCAGCAGAAGACTAGCGGGTATCAGTGAGCAGTTCTTC. The encoded protein is CASRRLAGISEQFF.

This clone was counted a single time. V usage is TRBV10-2 and J usage is TRBJ2-6, with 7 positions matching TRBD1. Germline assignment: CDR1 WSHSY and CDR2 SAAADI. CDR3 size: 17 residues. Trimming took 6 bases from V and 2 from J; bases not matched to a gene: 10. CDR3 amino acids: CASRLTGLLTGANVLTF. For the CDR3, the DNA is TGCGCCAGCAGGTTGACAGGGCTATTAACTGGGGCCAACGTCCTGACTTTC.

The rearrangement links TRBV28 to TRBJ1-2, with unresolved D. The CDR3 covers 12 residues. The germline gives CDR1 MDHEN, CDR2 SYDVKM. The V end lost 5 bases, the J end lost 7 bases, and 11 bases lay between the germline ends. CDR3 DNA: TGTGCCAGCAGTCGCTCTACGGGTGGCTACACCTTC. Its translation: CASSRSTGGYTF.

The V and J genes are TRBV11-3 and TRBJ2-1, with 10 bases lining up with TRBD2. The CDR3 spans 16 residues. Germline V gene lookup returns CDR1 SGHNT and CDR2 YENEEA. J lost 4 bases, V lost 5 bases, and 8 bases had no gene match. Here the CDR3 DNA reads TGTGCCAGCAGCCCCCGTAGCGGGAGGTATTACAATGAGCAGTTCTTC. This sequence encodes CASSPRSGRYYNEQFF.

The chain couples TRBV27 to TRBJ1-1; D possibly corresponds to TRBD1 (6 bases). V lost 8 bases to trimming and J lost 1 base, with 17 bases between them. The CDR3 is 15 residues long. In germline, CDR1 is MNHEY, CDR2 SMNVEV (reference sequence). The DNA for the CDR3 is TGTGCCAGCGGGACCCCCGGGACACCGAACACTGAAGCTTTCTTT. Amino acid sequence: CASGTPGTPNTEAFF.

The chain employs TRBV9 and TRBJ2-3; 10 nucleotides agree with TRBD1. Germline loops: CDR1 SGDLS, CDR2 YYNGEE. With 4 bases clipped from V and 2 bases from J, the junction kept 7 bases outside the gene matches. CDR3 size: 16 residues. The CDR3 reads CASSLGQGSYTDTQYF. In DNA form, the CDR3 reads TGTGCCAGCAGCTTGGGACAGGGGAGTTACACAGATACGCAGTATTTT.

The chain carries TRBV7-9 and TRBJ2-7, with 11 positions matching TRBD1. This CDR3 is 15 amino acids long. CDR1 is SEHNR and CDR2 is FQNEAQ in the germline V gene (reference sequence). The ends lost 5 bases at V and 7 bases at J; junction bases unmatched: 10. The CDR3 region is CASSPYGQGAGEQYF. In DNA, the CDR3 is TGTGCCAGCAGCCCTTATGGACAGGGGGCGGGGGAGCAGTACTTC.

In this sample, this clone turned up once. This rearrangement joins TRBV14 to TRBJ2-5; no clear D. V was shortened by 0 bases and J by 3 bases, with 11 bases between the two germline ends. This CDR3 is 15 amino acids long. Germline V gene sequence: CDR1 SGHDN, CDR2 FVKESK. CDR3 sequence (DNA): TGTGCCAGCAGCCAAGATTGGTTACACAAAGAGACCCAGTACTTC. Residues: CASSQDWLHKETQYF.

This chain connects TRBV6-1 to TRBJ2-2; D might be TRBD2 (6 bases). The ends were cut back, 7 bases at V and 6 bases at J, with 18 bases in the middle. The CDR3 length is 15 residues. Looked up from germline, CDR1 is MNHNS and CDR2 is SASEGT. CDR3 amino acids: CASTPRRGVAGELFF. CDR3 nucleotide sequence: TGTGCCAGCACCCCGAGGAGGGGAGTGGCCGGGGAGCTGTTTTTT.

The chain has TRBV5-1 and TRBJ2-7; D might be TRBD2 (5 bases). Trimming pared 0 bases from V and 1 base from J, leaving 8 bases between. The CDR3 consists of 14 residues. Germline CDR1 reads SGHRS; CDR2 reads YFSETQ. The CDR3 protein is CASSLVTGSYEQYF. In DNA, the CDR3 is TGCGCCAGCAGCTTGGTTACGGGATCCTACGAGCAGTACTTC. The whole variable domain, filled in from reference TRBV5-1 and TRBJ2-7, reads KAGVTQTPRYLIKTRGQQVTLSCSPISGHRSVSWYQQTPGQGLQFLFEYFSETQRNKGNFPGRFSGRQFSNSRSEMNVSTLELGDSALYLCASSLVTGSYEQYFGPGTRLTVT.

The chain joins TRBV28 to TRBJ2-7; 7 bases line up with TRBD1. V was pared by 6 bases and J by 3 bases, with 11 bases of the junction left unmatched. CDR3 length: 15 amino acids. Germline CDR1 is MDHEN and CDR2 is SYDVKM. CDR3 protein: CASSQPGTVFYEQYF. The CDR3 DNA reads as TGTGCCAGCAGCCAGCCGGGGACAGTTTTCTACGAGCAGTACTTC.

The chain couples TRBV5-1 to TRBJ2-5, with 12 bases matching TRBD2. The V and J ends lost 0 bases and 3 bases, in that order; junction bases with no gene match: 3. This CDR3 region has 16 residues. Germline V lookup: CDR1 SGHRS, CDR2 YFSETQ. CDR3 DNA sequence: TGCGCCAGCAGCTTGGGGCTAGCGGGAGGGGAAGAGACCCAGTACTTC. Translation: CASSLGLAGGEETQYF. The variable domain in full, with the rest retrieved from reference TRBV5-1 and TRBJ2-5, is KAGVTQTPRYLIKTRGQQVTLSCSPISGHRSVSWYQQTPGQGLQFLFEYFSETQRNKGNFPGRFSGRQFSNSRSEMNVSTLELGDSALYLCASSLGLAGGEETQYFGPGTRLLVL.

This chain links TRBV19 with TRBJ2-2; D is unresolved. Germline CDR1 and CDR2: LNHDA and SQIVND (reference sequence). CDR3 length: 15 amino acids. V gave up 5 bases and J gave up 0 bases, with 10 bases separating them. This CDR3 is CASSDTDANTGELFF. DNA of the CDR3: TGTGCCAGTAGTGACACCGACGCGAACACCGGGGAGCTGTTTTTT.

The rearrangement uses TRBV28 and TRBJ2-2; 9 bases map to TRBD2. CDR1 and CDR2 from the germline V gene are MDHEN and SYDVKM. The ends lost 1 base at V and 2 bases at J; junction bases unmatched: 17. CDR3 length: 21 residues. The CDR3 loop is CASSLYYGGTRTSANTGELFF. DNA for the CDR3: TGTGCCAGCAGTTTATATTACGGTGGGACCCGGACTAGCGCTAACACCGGGGAGCTGTTTTTT.

The CDR3 nucleotides read TGCGCCAGCAGCTTGGCCGGGACAGGGGGAGATACGCAGTATTTT. This sequence encodes CASSLAGTGGDTQYF. This sequence joins TRBV5-1 and TRBJ2-3; 11 nucleotides line up with TRBD1. V was clipped by 0 bases and J by 5 bases; unmatched bases: 2. Per the germline V gene, CDR1 is SGHRS and CDR2 is YFSETQ. The CDR3 runs to 15 residues.

The chain joins TRBV20-1 to TRBJ2-1, with 8 bases identical to TRBD2. J lost 13 bases, V lost 3 bases, and 5 bases had no gene match. The CDR3 has 11 amino acids. Germline lookup yields CDR1 DFQATT and CDR2 SNEGSKA (reference sequence). The CDR3 protein is CSARGLGSQFF. The DNA for the CDR3 is TGCAGTGCTAGGGGACTAGGAAGCCAGTTCTTC.

The chain joins TRBV14 to TRBJ1-4, with 7 bases aligning to TRBD1. CDR3 size: 13 residues. CDR1 and CDR2 (germline): SGHDN, FVKESK. Trimming cost V 7 bases and J 6 bases; bases outside gene matches: 5. The CDR3 sequence: CASTGQGDEKLFF. The CDR3 DNA reads TGTGCCAGCACGGGCCAGGGGGATGAAAAACTGTTTTTT.

The chain employs TRBV28 and TRBJ2-7; possibly TRBD2 for D (6 bases). The V end lost 6 bases, the J end lost 2 bases, and 8 bases lay between the germline ends. Germline CDR1 and CDR2: MDHEN and SYDVKM. The CDR3 spans 12 residues. Here the CDR3 DNA reads TGTGCCAGCAGGGGGGGACCCTACGAGCAGTACTTC. Residues: CASRGGPYEQYF.

V usage is TRBV7-2 and J usage is TRBJ2-1, with 10 bases matching TRBD2. CDR1 is SGHTA, CDR2 FQGNSA, per germline. V shed 1 base, J shed 5 bases, and the junction held 5 bases outside the gene matches. The CDR3 length is 16 residues. CDR3 region: CASSLGPAGGDNEQFF. In DNA form, the CDR3 reads TGTGCCAGCAGCTTAGGCCCAGCGGGAGGGGACAATGAGCAGTTCTTC.

This clone was counted at least ten times. CDR3 sequence reads: CASSFGTGSYEQYF. DNA of the CDR3: TGTGCCAGCAGTTTTGGGACAGGCTCCTACGAGCAGTACTTC. This chain links TRBV6-6 with TRBJ2-7, with 8 bases that match TRBD1. The germline CDR1 and CDR2 sequences are MNHNY and SVGAGI (reference sequence). The CDR3 is 14 residues long. V shed 4 bases and J 0 bases; nucleotides not matched to a gene: 2.

The chain couples TRBV5-1 to TRBJ2-7; the match to TRBD1 covers 9 bases. From germline, CDR1 is SGHRS and CDR2 YFSETQ. The CDR3 runs to 16 residues. The junction had 13 bases not matched to a gene; V was cut back by 2 bases and J by 7 bases. CDR3 nucleotide sequence: TGCGCCAGCAGCTTTACTGGGACAGGGATAGTTTTTGAGCAGTACTTC. Residues: CASSFTGTGIVFEQYF.

The rearrangement uses TRBV2 and TRBJ1-5; 10 nucleotides line up with TRBD1. The CDR3 covers 13 residues. V was clipped by 7 bases and J by 11 bases; unmatched bases: 8. Germline CDR1 and CDR2: SNHLY and FYNNEI. The CDR3 protein is CASKDRDRGSQHF. CDR3 DNA: TGTGCCAGCAAAGACAGGGACAGGGGCTCCCAGCATTTT.

The chain has TRBV4-2 and TRBJ2-1, with a weak D call TRBD1 (5 bases). The ends were cut back, 1 base at V and 4 bases at J, with 11 bases in the middle. Germline values: CDR1 LGHNA, CDR2 YNFKEQ. CDR3 size: 15 residues. DNA of the CDR3: TGTGCCAGCAGCCAAGGGCAGGGCCAATACAATGAGCAGTTCTTC. Protein product: CASSQGQGQYNEQFF.

The V gene is TRBV7-9, the J gene TRBJ1-1; D call uncertain. Germline V gene sequence: CDR1 SEHNR, CDR2 FQNEAQ (reference sequence). V lost 6 bases to trimming and J lost 6 bases, with 5 bases between them. The CDR3 runs 10 residues. This CDR3 is CASSRAEAFF. As DNA, the CDR3 is TGTGCCAGCAGTCGGGCTGAAGCTTTCTTT.

The chain carries TRBV5-1 and TRBJ1-1; D is unresolved. CDR3 length: 14 residues. Trimming took 2 bases from V and 0 from J, leaving 8 bases between them. CDR1 SGHRS and CDR2 YFSETQ come from the germline V gene. The CDR3, as DNA: TGCGCCAGCAGCTTCACAGCCTTGAACACTGAAGCTTTCTTT. Residues: CASSFTALNTEAFF.

A single count supports this clone. Here the CDR3 DNA reads TGTGCCAGCAGCTTAGTCAGACGGGACAGCCTCTCTACTCTCTCTGGGGCCAACGTCCTGACTTTC. Residues: CASSLVRRDSLSTLSGANVLTF. The chain employs TRBV7-8 and TRBJ2-6; 7 bases match TRBD1. Germline V gene sequence: CDR1 SGHVS, CDR2 FQNEAQ. The CDR3 is made up of 22 amino acids. Germline trimming cut 1 base from V and 0 bases from J; bases unmatched to any gene: 18.

The chain carries TRBV2 and TRBJ2-7; 10 bases match TRBD2. There are 13 residues in the CDR3. Trimming at V came to 8 bases and at J to 2 bases, leaving 3 bases not matched to a gene. In germline, CDR1 is SNHLY, CDR2 FYNNEI. The CDR3 here is CASRTSGTYEQYF. The DNA of the CDR3 is TGTGCCAGCCGCACTAGCGGGACCTACGAGCAGTACTTC.

CDR3: CASSLVVGLVSYNEQFF. The CDR3 DNA reads TGTGCCAGCAGCTTAGTGGTGGGACTAGTCTCCTACAATGAGCAGTTCTTC. The V call is TRBV11-2, the J call TRBJ2-1; TRBD2 agrees at 8 bases. Germline trimming cut 1 base from V and 0 bases from J; bases unmatched to any gene: 5. The CDR3 contains 17 residues. Germline CDR1 SGHAT, CDR2 FQNNGV.

The chain carries TRBV7-9 and TRBJ2-1; maybe TRBD2 (5 bases). The CDR3 length is 15 residues. V lost 8 bases and J lost 2, with 16 bases in between. CDR1 is SEHNR and CDR2 is FQNEAQ in the germline V gene (reference sequence). The CDR3 DNA follows: TGTGCCAGCGGAGTCCCGGGGAGCACCTACAATGAGCAGTTCTTC. Encoded protein: CASGVPGSTYNEQFF.

This chain connects TRBV9 to TRBJ2-2; 12 positions agree with TRBD2. Trimming cost V 0 bases and J 1 base; bases outside gene matches: 7. The CDR3 has 19 residues. Germline loops: CDR1 SGDLS, CDR2 YYNGEE. The DNA of the CDR3 is TGTGCCAGCAGCGTAGAGACTAGCGGGAGTGGGAGGAACACCGGGGAGCTGTTTTTT. Its translation is CASSVETSGSGRNTGELFF.

The V call is TRBV10-1, the J call TRBJ2-2; TRBD2 matches at 7 bases. The CDR3 totals 15 residues. The germline V gene encodes CDR1 WNHNN and CDR2 SYGVQD (reference sequence). V shed 5 bases, J shed 1 base, and the junction held 4 bases outside the gene matches. CDR3 sequence (DNA): TGCGCCAGCAGTTTACGCGGGGGGAACACCGGGGAGCTGTTTTTT. Protein product: CASSLRGGNTGELFF.